The 32 T cell receptor beta chains listed next were all sequenced from one sample in a study of post-analysis software for immune sequencing data. Unique-molecular-identifier-tagged TCR beta cDNA libraries were used. MiXCR, applied by TCRdb to the PCR reads, yields one record per CDR3 protein. In the table there are 430,000 or so distinct CDR3 sequences, about 39% of which are singletons. These receptors are not linked to any known antigen. General study results and limits: The study found TRBV5-6, TRBV5-1 and TRBV20-1 among five TRBV segments more frequent in patients than controls.

Material for sequencing was blood. The receptors were sampled from a girl between 2 and 10 years old with multiple sclerosis.

This clonotype was seen a handful of times. The V and J genes are TRBV6-5 and TRBJ2-7; D remains unclear. This CDR3 comprises 15 residues. Germline CDR1 is MNHEY and CDR2 is SVGAGI. Between the trimmed V and J ends, which lost 5 bases and 0 bases, there was a span of 14 bases. CDR3 nucleotides: TGTGCCAGCAGTCCCAGGCTTTCTCTCTCCTACGAGCAGTACTTC. Translating gives CASSPRLSLSYEQYF.

The J gene is TRBJ1-1, the V gene TRBV5-5; D unclear. CDR1 and CDR2 (germline): SGHKS, YYEKEE (reference sequence). This CDR3 region has 14 residues. V lost 2 bases and J lost 2, with 10 bases in between. Here the CDR3 reads CASSFLWINTEAFF. CDR3 nucleotides: TGTGCCAGCAGCTTCCTATGGATAAACACTGAAGCTTTCTTT.

The chain joins TRBV29-1 to TRBJ1-2, with 9 bases identical to TRBD1. Per the germline V gene, CDR1 is SQVTM and CDR2 is ANQGSEA. This CDR3 is built from 11 residues. J gave up 8 bases and V 8 bases, and 6 bases lay outside the gene matches. The CDR3 reads CSIQGARGYTF. As DNA, the CDR3 is TGCAGCATACAGGGGGCTCGGGGCTACACCTTC.

This clonotype was detected only a few times. The V and J genes are TRBV13 and TRBJ2-4, with D tentatively TRBD1 (6 bases). Trimming pared 5 bases from V and 2 bases from J, leaving 10 bases between. The germline CDR1 and CDR2 sequences are PRHDT and FYEKMQ (reference sequence). The CDR3 has 14 amino acids. Written as DNA, the CDR3 is TGTGCCAGCAGCAAAACAGGGTCCAAAAACATTCAGTACTTC. Encoded protein: CASSKTGSKNIQYF.

This clonotype occurred a few times. The chain recombines TRBV10-3 with TRBJ1-2; 7 bases align to TRBD1. This CDR3 is 15 amino acids long. Losses at the gene ends were 2 bases for V and 3 bases for J; bases not matched to a gene: 6. Germline loops: CDR1 ENHRY, CDR2 SYGVKD. The CDR3 DNA reads TGTGCCATCAGTGAGCTCCGACAGGGATACTATGGCTACACCTTC. Translating gives CAISELRQGYYGYTF.

CDR3 sequence (DNA): TGCAGCGTGCAGAGACAGGATACCTATGGCTACACCTTC. Translated, it gives CSVQRQDTYGYTF. This rearrangement joins TRBV29-1 to TRBJ1-2, with D perhaps matching TRBD1 (6 bases). Trimming removed 6 bases at V and 4 bases at J, with 15 bases between. CDR3 length equals 13 residues. The germline V gene has CDR1 SQVTM and CDR2 ANQGSEA.

This clonotype occurred a few times. The J gene is TRBJ1-2, the V gene TRBV29-1; D gene ambiguous. The germline V gene encodes CDR1 SQVTM and CDR2 ANQGSEA. This CDR3 is built from 16 residues. Trimming cost V 4 bases and J 6 bases, with 24 bases left between them. The chain's CDR3 is CSVGTLAGGIPDGYTF. The CDR3, as DNA: TGCAGCGTTGGCACTCTCGCCGGAGGGATACCAGATGGCTACACCTTC.

This clonotype has only a few counts. The chain recombines TRBV20-1 with TRBJ2-3; no reliable D call. V lost 3 bases, J lost 2 bases, and 6 bases lay in between. This CDR3 has 12 residues. Germline values: CDR1 DFQATT, CDR2 SNEGSKA (reference sequence). The CDR3 here is CSASEVTDTQYF. DNA of the CDR3: TGCAGTGCTAGCGAGGTCACAGATACGCAGTATTTT.

The chain joins TRBV28 to TRBJ2-1; possibly TRBD1 for D (6 bases). Germline lookup yields CDR1 MDHEN and CDR2 SYDVKM. The ends were cut back, 5 bases at V and 6 bases at J, with 11 bases in the middle. The CDR3 extends over 13 amino acids. CDR3 sequence (DNA): TGTGCCAGCAGTAGGGGGACCCTCAATGAGCAGTTCTTC. Encoded protein: CASSRGTLNEQFF.

This clonotype has only a few counts. This chain links TRBV12-3 or TRBV12-4 with TRBJ2-7, with D perhaps TRBD2 (5 bases). V shed 2 bases and J shed 2 bases, with 16 bases lying between them. The CDR3 has 16 residues. CDR3: CASSLRSGVMTYEQYF. CDR3 coding DNA: TGTGCCAGCAGTTTACGTTCCGGGGTTATGACCTACGAGCAGTACTTC.

The rearrangement joins TRBV7-2 to TRBJ2-7; TRBD2 matches at 8 bases. The end of the DNA is better explained by TRBJ2-5, so the J call may be wrong. Germline lookup yields CDR1 SGHTA and CDR2 FQGNSA. This CDR3 spans 16 amino acids. The CDR3 region has the DNA TGTGCCAGCAGCGTAGAAGGCGGGAGGTATGGGGAGACCCAGTACTTC. Its translation: CASSVEGGRYGETQYF.

The V gene is TRBV7-2, the J gene TRBJ2-7; no clear D gene. The CDR3 is 12 residues long. CDR1 SGHTA and CDR2 FQGNSA come from the germline V gene. Trimming stripped 2 bases from V and 4 bases from J, with 6 bases between. The CDR3 DNA is TGTGCCAGCAGCTTATCTTTTTACGAGCAGTACTTC. It encodes CASSLSFYEQYF. The variable domain in full, with the rest retrieved from reference TRBV7-2 and TRBJ2-7, is GAGVSQSPSNKVTEKGKDVELRCDPISGHTALYWYRQSLGQGLEFLIYFQGNSAPDKSGLPSDRFSAERTGGSVSTLTIQRTQQEDSAVYLCASSLSFYEQYFGPGTRLTVT.

The rearrangement joins TRBV5-1 to TRBJ2-3; 11 positions agree with TRBD2. The junction had 3 bases not matched to a gene; V was cut back by 0 bases and J by 3 bases. Looked up from germline, CDR1 is SGHRS and CDR2 is YFSETQ. The CDR3 is made up of 16 amino acids. The CDR3 loop is CASSLELAGVTDTQYF. The CDR3 bases are TGCGCCAGCAGCTTGGAACTAGCGGGAGTTACAGATACGCAGTATTTT.

This clonotype was seen a few times. The V call is TRBV24-1, the J call TRBJ2-1, with TRBD2 matching 11 bases. Germline CDR1 is KGHDR and CDR2 is SFDVKD. The CDR3 covers 18 residues. J lost 7 bases, V lost 2 bases, and 12 bases had no gene match. The CDR3 loop is CATSDSPGTSGPGNEQFF. CDR3 DNA: TGTGCCACCAGTGATTCACCCGGGACTAGCGGCCCCGGGAATGAGCAGTTCTTC.

This chain links TRBV6-1 with TRBJ1-4; 7 bases fit TRBD1. V shed 7 bases and J 8 bases; nucleotides not matched to a gene: 16. Per germline, CDR1 MNHNS and CDR2 SASEGT. The CDR3 extends over 16 amino acids. DNA of the CDR3: TGTGCCAGCAATTCCTTACGACAGGGCCATCGAGAAAAACTGTTTTTT. Translation: CASNSLRQGHREKLFF.

The CDR3 DNA follows: TGCGCCAGCAGCTGGGGACAGGCCACCGGGGAGCTGTTTTTT. Translated, it gives CASSWGQATGELFF. The rearrangement joins TRBV5-1 to TRBJ2-2, with TRBD1 matching over 8 bases. The germline gives CDR1 SGHRS, CDR2 YFSETQ. The CDR3 extends over 14 amino acids. With 3 bases clipped from V and 4 bases from J, the junction kept 2 bases outside the gene matches.

The chain recombines TRBV15 with TRBJ2-6, with D hard to call. CDR3 length: 17 amino acids. V lost 0 bases to trimming and J lost 0 bases, with 9 bases between them. Germline CDR1 LNHNV, CDR2 YYDKDF (reference sequence). This CDR3 is CATSRDVKSSGANVLTF. The CDR3 DNA follows: TGTGCCACCAGCAGAGATGTGAAGAGCTCTGGGGCCAACGTCCTGACTTTC.

The V and J genes are TRBV11-2 and TRBJ2-7; 7 nucleotides line up with TRBD2. The CDR3 runs to 15 residues. The germline V gene has CDR1 SGHAT and CDR2 FQNNGV. Trimming at V came to 1 base and at J to 3 bases, leaving 6 bases not matched to a gene. The CDR3 DNA reads TGTGCCAGCAGCTTAGTGGGAGGGCCCCGCTACGAGCAGTACTTC. This codes for CASSLVGGPRYEQYF.

The CDR3 sequence is CASSYWGIGDTDTQYF. The DNA for the CDR3 is TGTGCCAGCAGTTACTGGGGGATAGGCGACACAGATACGCAGTATTTT. V usage is TRBV6-5 and J usage is TRBJ2-3; either TRBD1 or TRBD2 may supply D (5 bases each). The CDR3 runs to 16 residues. Germline assignment: CDR1 MNHEY and CDR2 SVGAGI. V was clipped by 1 base and J by 2 bases, with 13 bases between them.

The V and J genes are TRBV5-1 and TRBJ2-3, with 11 nucleotides matching TRBD2. The length of the CDR3 is 17 residues. The germline V gene encodes CDR1 SGHRS and CDR2 YFSETQ. The ends lost 4 bases at V and 4 bases at J; junction bases unmatched: 11. The CDR3, as DNA: TGCGCCAGCAGCCTGGGGTCTAGCGGGGGGAATGCAGATACGCAGTATTTT. Residues: CASSLGSSGGNADTQYF.

This clonotype was detected only a few times. The chain carries TRBV29-1 and TRBJ1-1; TRBD1 is a possible D gene (5 bases). The ends were cut back, 3 bases at V and 5 bases at J, with 22 bases in the middle. CDR1 SQVTM and CDR2 ANQGSEA come from the germline V gene. CDR3 length: 16 residues. The CDR3 DNA is TGCAGCGTTGATCGAGGGTCAGGGTCGTGGAGGACTGAAGCTTTCTTT. It yields the protein CSVDRGSGSWRTEAFF.

J is TRBJ2-1 and V is TRBV7-9, with 16 bases fitting TRBD2. The CDR3 is 17 residues long. Germline trimming cut 0 bases from V and 10 bases from J; bases unmatched to any gene: 6. Germline V lookup: CDR1 SEHNR, CDR2 FQNEAQ (reference sequence). CDR3 bases: TGTGCCAGCAGCTTAGCAGCGGGACTAGCGGGGGGGCGAGAGCAGTTCTTC. As protein: CASSLAAGLAGGREQFF.

V gene TRBV28 combines with J gene TRBJ2-3, with 8 bases lining up with TRBD2. Per germline, CDR1 MDHEN and CDR2 SYDVKM. V was clipped by 2 bases and J by 4 bases; unmatched bases: 2. The CDR3 runs 14 residues. DNA of the CDR3: TGTGCCAGCAGTTTAGGGCGGGAGGCAGATACGCAGTATTTT. Translation: CASSLGREADTQYF.

The chain employs TRBV7-9 and TRBJ2-1, with 11 bases matching TRBD2. CDR3 length: 16 amino acids. CDR1 and CDR2 (germline): SEHNR, FQNEAQ (reference sequence). With 6 bases clipped from V and 8 bases from J, the junction kept 12 bases outside the gene matches. CDR3 sequence reads: CASRLLAGDLGDEQFF. The CDR3 bases are TGTGCCAGCAGACTACTAGCGGGAGATTTAGGAGATGAGCAGTTCTTC.

V gene TRBV7-8 combines with J gene TRBJ2-1; TRBD2 matches at 9 bases. The V gene's germline CDR1 is SGHVS and CDR2 FQNEAQ. The CDR3 totals 17 residues. With 5 bases clipped from V and 1 base from J, the junction kept 9 bases outside the gene matches. CDR3 in DNA: TGTGCCAGCAGCCCTCGAAGCGGGAGGAGGTCCTACAATGAGCAGTTCTTC. This encodes CASSPRSGRRSYNEQFF. The entire variable domain, with the rest obtained from reference TRBV7-8 and TRBJ2-1, is as follows: GAGVSQSPRYKVAKRGQDVALRCDPISGHVSLFWYQQALGQGPEFLTYFQNEAQLDKSGLPSDRFFAERPEGSVSTLKIQRTQQEDSAVYLCASSPRSGRRSYNEQFFGPGTRLTVL.

V is TRBV20-1 and J is TRBJ2-7; tentatively, D is TRBD2 (6 bases). V was trimmed by 3 bases and J by 4 bases, leaving 25 bases between them. The CDR3 is made up of 17 amino acids. Germline lookup yields CDR1 DFQATT and CDR2 SNEGSKA (reference sequence). The CDR3 nucleotides are TGCAGTGCTAGGATATCAGTCAGGAAGGGAGGAGGGTACGAGCAGTACTTC. The encoded protein is CSARISVRKGGGYEQYF.

This clonotype came up a few times. The chain couples TRBV7-8 to TRBJ2-1; 7 bases line up with TRBD2. V was clipped by 5 bases and J by 8 bases; unmatched bases: 15. Germline assignment: CDR1 SGHVS and CDR2 FQNEAQ. CDR3 size: 16 residues. The CDR3 reads CASSHGIAGVRDEQFF. The CDR3 region has the DNA TGTGCCAGCAGCCACGGAATCGCGGGGGTGAGGGATGAGCAGTTCTTC. Full variable domain (outside the CDR3, taken from reference TRBV7-8 and TRBJ2-1): GAGVSQSPRYKVAKRGQDVALRCDPISGHVSLFWYQQALGQGPEFLTYFQNEAQLDKSGLPSDRFFAERPEGSVSTLKIQRTQQEDSAVYLCASSHGIAGVRDEQFFGPGTRLTVL.

CDR3 coding DNA: TGTGCCAGCAGCCCTACTACGGAATCCTACGAGCAGTACTTC. Its translation is CASSPTTESYEQYF. The chain employs TRBV9 and TRBJ2-7; D uncertain. Trimming took 4 bases from V and 1 from J, leaving 12 bases between them. The CDR3 is made up of 14 amino acids. The germline V gene encodes CDR1 SGDLS and CDR2 YYNGEE. The variable domain in full, with the rest retrieved from reference TRBV9 and TRBJ2-7, is DSGVTQTPKHLITATGQRVTLRCSPRSGDLSVYWYQQSLDQGLQFLIQYYNGEERAKGNILERFSAQQFPDLHSELNLSSLELGDSALYFCASSPTTESYEQYFGPGTRLTVT.

This clonotype was counted many times. The chain employs TRBV4-3 and TRBJ1-2, with a possible D match to TRBD1 (6 bases). CDR1 and CDR2 (germline): LGHNA, YSLEER. There are 16 residues in the CDR3. The V end lost 0 bases, the J end lost 2 bases, and 13 bases lay between the germline ends. The CDR3 DNA sequence: TGCGCCAGCAGCCAAGATCCGGGGGCGGAGAACTATGGCTACACCTTC. It yields the protein CASSQDPGAENYGYTF.

V is TRBV2 and J is TRBJ2-1, with 8 nucleotides matching TRBD2. The junction had 14 bases not matched to a gene; V was cut back by 2 bases and J by 8 bases. The CDR3 sequence is 17 residues long. Germline CDR1 SNHLY, CDR2 FYNNEI. The CDR3 DNA reads TGTGCCAGCAGTGAAATCTCGGGAGGGCTTGAGGTCGATGAGCAGTTCTTC. As protein: CASSEISGGLEVDEQFF.

As concerns this clonotype: At one of its ends the junction is not consistent with the germline gene, which may arise from a read error. J is TRBJ2-1 and V is TRBV7-6, with D unclear. The CDR3 is 14 amino acids. Germline CDR1 SGHVS, CDR2 FNYEAQ. The CDR3 loop reads CASNLAVTSYEQFF. The DNA for the CDR3 is TGTGCCAGCAACTTAGCTGTTACATCCTACGAGCAGTTCTTC.

This rearrangement joins TRBV7-9 to TRBJ2-1, with TRBD1 matching over 9 bases. The length of the CDR3 is 19 residues. Germline CDR1 SEHNR, CDR2 FQNEAQ (reference sequence). Losses at the gene ends were 2 bases for V and 4 bases for J; bases not matched to a gene: 15. In DNA, the CDR3 is TGTGCCAGCAGCTTAATTTCCCGGACAGGGGTGACACCTTACAATGAGCAGTTCTTC. Amino acid sequence: CASSLISRTGVTPYNEQFF.